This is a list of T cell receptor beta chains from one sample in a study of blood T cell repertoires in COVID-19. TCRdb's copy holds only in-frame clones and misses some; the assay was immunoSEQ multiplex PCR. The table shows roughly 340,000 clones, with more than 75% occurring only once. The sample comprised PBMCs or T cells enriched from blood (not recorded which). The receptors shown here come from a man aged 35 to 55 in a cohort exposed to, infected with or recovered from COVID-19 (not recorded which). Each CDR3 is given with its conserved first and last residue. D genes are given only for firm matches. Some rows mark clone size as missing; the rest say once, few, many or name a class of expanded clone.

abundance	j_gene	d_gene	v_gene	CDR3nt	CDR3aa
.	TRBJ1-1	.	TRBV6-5	TGTGCCAGCACCTGGGTGGCGGGAACTGAAGCTTTCTTT	CASTWVAGTEAFF
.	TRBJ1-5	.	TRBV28	TGTGCCAGCAGATCAACAGGGAATCAGCCCCAGCATTTT	CASRSTGNQPQHF
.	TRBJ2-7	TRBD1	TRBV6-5	TGTGCCAGCAGCCGCGGCCGACAGGGCCGGGGCGAGCAGTACTTC	CASSRGRQGRGEQYF
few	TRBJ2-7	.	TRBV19	TGTGCCAGTAGTTTGTCAGGCGTTACCTACGAGCAGTACTTC	CASSLSGVTYEQYF
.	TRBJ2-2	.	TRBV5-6	TGTGCCAGCAGCCGGGGAAATTTGAACACCGGGGAGCTGTTTTTT	CASSRGNLNTGELFF
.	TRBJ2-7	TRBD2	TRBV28	TGTGCCAGCAGTTTGAACGGACTAGCGGGAGGGCCCAACGAGCAGTACTTC	CASSLNGLAGGPNEQYF
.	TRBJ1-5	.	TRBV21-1	TGTGCCAGCACTGAGAGGGCAGGTTTCAATCAGCCCCAGCATTTT	CASTERAGFNQPQHF
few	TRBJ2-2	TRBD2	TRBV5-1	TGCGCCAGCAGCTTGGTGGGACTAGCTTCCGGGGAGCTGTTTTTT	CASSLVGLASGELFF
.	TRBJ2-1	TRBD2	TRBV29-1	TGCAGCGTGGAGCGGGAATCCTACAATGAGCAGTTCTTC	CSVERESYNEQFF
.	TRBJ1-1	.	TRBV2	TGTGCCAGCAGTGCGGACGGGGTCACTGAAGCTTTCTTT	CASSADGVTEAFF
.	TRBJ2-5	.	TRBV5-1	TGCGCCAGCAGCCCCACAAGGACAGAAAAGGGACAGACCCAGTACTTC	CASSPTRTEKGQTQYF
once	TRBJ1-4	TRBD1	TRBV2	TGTGCCAGCAGTATTGGGACAGGGTCTGAAAAACTGTTTTTT	CASSIGTGSEKLFF
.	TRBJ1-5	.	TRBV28	TGTGCCAGCAAGTCGGGGAATAGCAATCAGCCCCAGCATTTT	CASKSGNSNQPQHF
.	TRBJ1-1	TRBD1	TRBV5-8	TGTGCCAGCAGCCCGGCAGCGGACAGGTCCACTGAAGCTTTCTTT	CASSPAADRSTEAFF
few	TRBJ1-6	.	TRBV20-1	TGCAGTGCTAGTACAGGGCGTTATAATTCACCCCTCCACTTT	CSASTGRYNSPLHF
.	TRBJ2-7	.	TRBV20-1	TGCAGTGCTAGTGCCCAGGCCTACGAGCAGTACTTC	CSASAQAYEQYF
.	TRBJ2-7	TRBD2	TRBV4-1	TGCGCCAGCAGCTACGGGACTAGAGATTACGAGCAGTACTTC	CASSYGTRDYEQYF
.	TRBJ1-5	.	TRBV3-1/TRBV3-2	TGTGCCAGCAGCCCCCAACCGGGGGACAATCAGCCCCAGCATTTT	CASSPQPGDNQPQHF
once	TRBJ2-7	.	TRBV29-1	TGCAGCGTGGATCCGGGACTCCAAAGGAGGTACGAGCAGTACTTC	CSVDPGLQRRYEQYF
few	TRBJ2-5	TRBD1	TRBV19	TGTGCCAGTAGTGTCAGACAGGGGGAGACCCAGTACTTC	CASSVRQGETQYF
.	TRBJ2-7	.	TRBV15	TGTGCCACCAGCAGAGTTCTAGGGGGGGCCTACGAGCAGTACTTC	CATSRVLGGAYEQYF
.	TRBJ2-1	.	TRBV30	TGTGCCTGCCGCCCGGCGGGAACCTCCTACAATGAGCAGTTCTTC	CACRPAGTSYNEQFF
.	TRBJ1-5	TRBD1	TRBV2	TGTGCCAGCAGTACCGGGACAGCCTATAGCAATCAGCCCCAGCATTTT	CASSTGTAYSNQPQHF
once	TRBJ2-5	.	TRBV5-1	TGCGCCAGCAGCCCCGGGACTCCCGTAGAGACCCAGTACTTC	CASSPGTPVETQYF
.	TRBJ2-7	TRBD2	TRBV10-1	TGCGCCAGCAGTGAGTTAGCGGGAGGGACCTACGAGCAGTACTTC	CASSELAGGTYEQYF
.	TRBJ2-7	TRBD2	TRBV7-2	TGTGCCAGCAGCTCCATTACTAGCGGAACCTACGAGCAGTACTTC	CASSSITSGTYEQYF
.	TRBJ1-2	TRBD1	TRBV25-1	TGTGCCAGCAGTGCTCCCGGGACAGATCGCTATGGCTACACCTTC	CASSAPGTDRYGYTF
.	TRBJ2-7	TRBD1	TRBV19	TGTGCCAGTAGGAATAACGGACAGGGACTTTACGAGCAGTACTTC	CASRNNGQGLYEQYF
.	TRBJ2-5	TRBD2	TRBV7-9	TGTGCCAGCAGGACCACCCTAGCGGGAGAGGGGGAGACCCAGTACTTC	CASRTTLAGEGETQYF
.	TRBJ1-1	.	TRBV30	TGTGCCTGGAGAGGGGGTAATAGGGGCACTGAAGCTTTCTTT	CAWRGGNRGTEAFF
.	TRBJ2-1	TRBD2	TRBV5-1	TGCGCCAGCAGCCCTCAGCTTACTAGCGGGACTACTACTACGCAGCAGTTCTTC	CASSPQLTSGTTTTQQFF
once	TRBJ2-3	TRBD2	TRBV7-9	TGTGCCAGCAGCTTACTAGCGGGAGGCACAGATACGCAGTATTTT	CASSLLAGGTDTQYF
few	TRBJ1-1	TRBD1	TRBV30	TGTGCCTGGAGAATGAAACCGGGACAGGGGCCCCGGAACACTGAAGCTTTCTTT	CAWRMKPGQGPRNTEAFF
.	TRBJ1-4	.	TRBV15	TGTGCCACCAGCAGATTCCGGGGGACTAATGAAAAACTGTTTTTT	CATSRFRGTNEKLFF
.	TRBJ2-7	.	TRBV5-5	TGTGCCAGCAGGATCACGGGTTCGGCCTACGAGCAGTACTTC	CASRITGSAYEQYF
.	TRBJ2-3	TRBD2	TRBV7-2	TGTGCCAGCAGCTTAGGAGGACTAGCGGTTTATACGCAGTATTTT	CASSLGGLAVYTQYF
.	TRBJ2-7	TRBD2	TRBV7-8	TGTGCCAGCAGCTTAGTGGTGGTGGGAGGGTACGAGCAGTACTTC	CASSLVVVGGYEQYF
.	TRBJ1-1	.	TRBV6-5	TGTGCCAGCAGTTACCAGGGTGTGAACACTGAAGCTTTCTTT	CASSYQGVNTEAFF
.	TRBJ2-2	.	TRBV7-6	TGTGCCAGCAGGGCAGGGACGAACACCGGGGAGCTGTTTTTT	CASRAGTNTGELFF
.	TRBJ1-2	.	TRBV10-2	TGCGCCAGCAGTGAGGGCTCCTATGGCTACACCTTC	CASSEGSYGYTF
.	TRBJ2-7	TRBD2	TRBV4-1	TGCGCCAGCAGCCAAGAGGGAGGGAACGCGTACGAGCAGTACTTC	CASSQEGGNAYEQYF
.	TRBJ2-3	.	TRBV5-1	TGCGCCAGCGGGAGACTACTCACAGATACGCAGTATTTT	CASGRLLTDTQYF
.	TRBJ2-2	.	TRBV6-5	TGTGCCAGCAGGAATCGAGTCACCGGGGAGCTGTTTTTT	CASRNRVTGELFF
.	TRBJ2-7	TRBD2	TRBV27	TGTGCCAGCAGTTTCTACGGGAGGGCCGGCGAGCAGTACTTC	CASSFYGRAGEQYF
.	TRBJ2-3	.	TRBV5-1	TGCGCCAGCAGCTTGGACGGGAGAGGGTCGGATACGCAGTATTTT	CASSLDGRGSDTQYF
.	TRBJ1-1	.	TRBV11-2	TGTGCCAGCAGCTTAGCGGTCGGTGAAGCTTTCTTT	CASSLAVGEAFF
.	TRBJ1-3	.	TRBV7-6	TGTGCCAGCAGCCCACAGTCAGTCTCTGGAAACACCATATATTTT	CASSPQSVSGNTIYF
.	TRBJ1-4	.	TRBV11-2	TGTGCCAGCAGCTTAGATCGACGTCAGGGCAATGAAAAACTGTTTTTT	CASSLDRRQGNEKLFF
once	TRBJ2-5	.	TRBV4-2	TGTGCCAGCAGCCAAGACAGGTATGGAGAGACCCAGTACTTC	CASSQDRYGETQYF
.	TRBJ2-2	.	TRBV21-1	TGTGCCAGCAGCAGGGGACTAGCGGGAGTAGCCGGGGAGCTGTTTTTT	CASSRGLAGVAGELFF
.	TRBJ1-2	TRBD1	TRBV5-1	TGCGCCAGCAGTAACTATCGACAGGGAGGTGGCTACACCTTC	CASSNYRQGGGYTF
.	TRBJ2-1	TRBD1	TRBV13	TGTGCCAGCAGCCCTCCCGGACAGGCTACTTTTTACAATGAGCAGTTCTTC	CASSPPGQATFYNEQFF